This T cell receptor (beta chain) comes out of a study of blood T cell repertoires in COVID-19. About the research overall: PBMCs, B-cell-depleted T cells, or T cells were the source of the cDNA or gDNA that made up the material.

Looked up from germline, CDR1 is SQVTM and CDR2 is ANQGSEA. This CDR3 spans 12 amino acids. The V and J ends lost 4 bases and 8 bases respectively, with 12 bases between them. Some clones are missing from TCRdb's copy, which holds only in-frame ones; the method was immunoSEQ multiplex PCR. Of 390,000 or so clones listed, roughly 90% are singletons. The clonotype comes from a woman younger than 45 with active or convalescent COVID-19. The chain links TRBV29-1 to TRBJ1-5; a possible D gene is TRBD1 (6 bases). The specimen was peripheral blood. The CDR3 reads CSVADPGEPQHF. The CDR3 DNA reads as TGCAGCGTTGCTGACCCAGGGGAGCCCCAGCATTTT.